These 6 T cell receptor beta chains share one sample of origin, sequenced in a study of T cell changes during pregnancy in multiple sclerosis. Clones were sequenced by immunoSEQ multiplex PCR, and TCRdb holds only the in-frame ones, with some missing. The repertoire holds 80,000 or so clones, with 92% as singletons. The sequenced sample was peripheral blood, obtained before pregnancy. These receptors originate from a female donor with multiple sclerosis, enrolled in a pregnancy study.

This chain joins TRBV19 and TRBJ2-7; no definite D call. Trimming removed 4 bases at V and 6 bases at J, with 10 bases between. Germline V gene lookup returns CDR1 LNHDA and CDR2 SQIVND (reference sequence). The CDR3 loop spans 12 amino acids. CDR3 loop: CASSTPSGEQYF. In nucleotides, the CDR3 is TGTGCCAGTAGTACCCCTTCGGGCGAGCAGTACTTC.

The V gene is TRBV7-3, the J gene TRBJ1-1; 7 bases agree with TRBD1. Germline CDR1 is SGHTA and CDR2 is FQGTGA. The CDR3 is made up of 15 amino acids. Trimming took 6 bases from V and 5 from J; bases not matched to a gene: 12. CDR3 sequence reads: CASSSLEGASTEAFF. CDR3 nucleotides: TGTGCCAGCAGTTCCCTCGAGGGGGCGTCGACTGAAGCTTTCTTT.

The V and J genes are TRBV25-1 and TRBJ1-3; a possible D gene is TRBD1 (5 bases). The CDR3 totals 13 residues. V shed 1 base and J shed 16 bases, with 17 bases lying between them. The germline V gene has CDR1 MGHDK and CDR2 SYGVNS. The CDR3 nucleotides are TGTGCCAGCAGTGAATTACGTGCACGGGGGATGTATTTT. Translated, it gives CASSELRARGMYF.

The chain couples TRBV4-2 to TRBJ2-1; D unresolved. The CDR3 contains 14 residues. V was trimmed by 0 bases and J by 8 bases, leaving 11 bases between them. Germline-derived CDR1 and CDR2 are LGHNA and YNFKEQ. For the CDR3, the DNA is TGTGCCAGCAGCCAAGATCAAACTAATTATGAGCAGTTCTTC. Its protein is CASSQDQTNYEQFF.

The CDR3 DNA is TGTGCCAGCAGCCTTAAGACAGGCGGCTACGAGCAGTACTTC. Its protein product is CASSLKTGGYEQYF. The chain combines TRBV7-2 with TRBJ2-7, with D perhaps TRBD1 (6 bases). This CDR3 has 14 residues. CDR1 SGHTA and CDR2 FQGNSA come from the germline V gene. V dropped 5 bases and J dropped 3 bases, with 14 bases sitting between them.

The J gene is TRBJ2-7, the V gene TRBV27, with 12 bases lining up with TRBD2. V dropped 4 bases and J dropped 2; count of bases not matched to a gene: 3. Germline V CDR1 and CDR2: MNHEY, SMNVEV (reference sequence). The CDR3 runs 15 residues. DNA for the CDR3: TGTGCCAGCAGTTCGCCTAGCGGGAGGGCCTACGAGCAGTACTTC. This gives the protein CASSSPSGRAYEQYF.